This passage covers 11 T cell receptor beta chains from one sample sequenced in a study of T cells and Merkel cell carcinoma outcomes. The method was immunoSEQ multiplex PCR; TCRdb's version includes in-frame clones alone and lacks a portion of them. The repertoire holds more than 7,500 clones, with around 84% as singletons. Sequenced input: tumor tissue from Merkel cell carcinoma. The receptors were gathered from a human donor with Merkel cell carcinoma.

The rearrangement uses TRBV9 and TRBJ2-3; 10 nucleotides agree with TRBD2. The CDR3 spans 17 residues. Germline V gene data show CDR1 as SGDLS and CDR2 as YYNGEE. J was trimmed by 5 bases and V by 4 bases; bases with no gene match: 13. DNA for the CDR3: TGTGCCAGCAGCCCCATCCCCGGGACTAGCGCAGAAGATACGCAGTATTTT. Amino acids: CASSPIPGTSAEDTQYF.

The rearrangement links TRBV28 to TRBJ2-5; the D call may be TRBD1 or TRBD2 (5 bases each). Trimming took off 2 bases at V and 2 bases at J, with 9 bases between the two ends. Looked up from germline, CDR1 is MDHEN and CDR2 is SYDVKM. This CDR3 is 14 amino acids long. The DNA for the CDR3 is TGTGCCAGCAGTTTACCCGGGGCGCAAGAGACCCAGTACTTC. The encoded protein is CASSLPGAQETQYF. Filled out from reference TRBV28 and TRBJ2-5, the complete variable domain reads DVKVTQSSRYLVKRTGEKVFLECVQDMDHENMFWYRQDPGLGLRLIYFSYDVKMKEKGDIPEGYSVSREKKERFSLILESASTNQTSMYLCASSLPGAQETQYFGPGTRLLVL.

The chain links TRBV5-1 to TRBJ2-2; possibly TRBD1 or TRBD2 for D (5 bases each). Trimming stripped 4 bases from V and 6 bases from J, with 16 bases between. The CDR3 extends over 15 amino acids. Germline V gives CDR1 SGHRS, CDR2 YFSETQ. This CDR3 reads CASSRGHSEAGELFF. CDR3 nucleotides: TGCGCCAGCAGCCGTGGACACTCGGAGGCCGGGGAGCTGTTTTTT.

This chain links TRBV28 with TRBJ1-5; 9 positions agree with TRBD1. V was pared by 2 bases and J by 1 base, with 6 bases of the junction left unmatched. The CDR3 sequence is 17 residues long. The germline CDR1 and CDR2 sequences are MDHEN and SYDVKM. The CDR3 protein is CASSLIGTGTSNQPQHF. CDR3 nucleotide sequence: TGTGCCAGCAGTTTAATTGGGACAGGGACCAGCAATCAGCCCCAGCATTTT.

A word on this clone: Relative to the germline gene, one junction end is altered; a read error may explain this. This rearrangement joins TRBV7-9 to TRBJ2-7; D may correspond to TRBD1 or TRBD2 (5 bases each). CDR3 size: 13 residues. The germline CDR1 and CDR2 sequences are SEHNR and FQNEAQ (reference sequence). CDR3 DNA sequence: TGTGCCAGCAGCCTCAGAGGGGTCTACGAGCAGTACTTT. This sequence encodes CASSLRGVYEQYF. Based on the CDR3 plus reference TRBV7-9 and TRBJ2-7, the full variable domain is DTGVSQNPRHKITKRGQNVTFRCDPISEHNRLYWYRQTLGQGPEFLTYFQNEAQLEKSRLLSDRFSAERPKGSFSTLEIQRTEQGDSAMYLCASSLRGVYEQYFGPGTRLTVT.

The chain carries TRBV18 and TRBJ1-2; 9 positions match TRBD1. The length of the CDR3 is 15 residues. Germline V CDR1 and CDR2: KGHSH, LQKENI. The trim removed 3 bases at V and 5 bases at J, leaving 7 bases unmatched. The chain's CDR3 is CASSPGDRARYGYTF. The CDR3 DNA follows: TGTGCCAGCTCACCCGGGGACAGGGCTCGGTATGGCTACACCTTC.

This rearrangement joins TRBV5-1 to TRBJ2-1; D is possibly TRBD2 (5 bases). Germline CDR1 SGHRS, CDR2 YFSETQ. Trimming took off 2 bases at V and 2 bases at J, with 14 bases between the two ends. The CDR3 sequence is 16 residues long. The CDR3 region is CASSLNPSPPYNEQFF. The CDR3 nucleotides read TGCGCCAGCAGCTTAAACCCTAGCCCCCCCTACAATGAGCAGTTCTTC.

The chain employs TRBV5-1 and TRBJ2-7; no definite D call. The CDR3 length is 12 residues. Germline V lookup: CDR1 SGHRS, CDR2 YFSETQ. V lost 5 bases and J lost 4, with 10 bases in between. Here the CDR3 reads CASRPMIYEQYF. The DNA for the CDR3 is TGCGCCAGCAGACCTATGATTTACGAGCAGTACTTC.

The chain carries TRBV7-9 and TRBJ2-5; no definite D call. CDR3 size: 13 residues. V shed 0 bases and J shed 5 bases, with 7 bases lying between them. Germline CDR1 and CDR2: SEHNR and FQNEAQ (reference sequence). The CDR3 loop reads CASSLAVGETQYF. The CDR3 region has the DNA TGTGCCAGCAGCTTAGCGGTAGGCGAGACCCAGTACTTC. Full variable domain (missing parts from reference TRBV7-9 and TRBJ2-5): DTGVSQNPRHKITKRGQNVTFRCDPISEHNRLYWYRQTLGQGPEFLTYFQNEAQLEKSRLLSDRFSAERPKGSFSTLEIQRTEQGDSAMYLCASSLAVGETQYFGPGTRLLVL.

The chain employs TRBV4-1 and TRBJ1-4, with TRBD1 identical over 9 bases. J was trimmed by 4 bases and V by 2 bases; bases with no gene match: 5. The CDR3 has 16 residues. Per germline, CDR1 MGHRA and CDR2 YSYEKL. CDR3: CASSQPTGGFNEKLFF. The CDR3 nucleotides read TGCGCCAGCAGCCAACCTACAGGGGGCTTTAATGAAAAACTGTTTTTT.

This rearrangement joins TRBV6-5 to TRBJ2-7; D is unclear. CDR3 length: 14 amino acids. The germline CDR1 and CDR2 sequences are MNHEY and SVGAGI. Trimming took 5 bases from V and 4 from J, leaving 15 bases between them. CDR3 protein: CASSPVSGPYEQYF. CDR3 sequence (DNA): TGTGCCAGCAGTCCCGTGTCCGGGCCATACGAGCAGTACTTC.